This entry lists 9 T cell receptor beta chains sequenced from one sample in a study of radiation and T cells in renal cell carcinoma. TCRdb's copy holds only in-frame clones and misses some; the assay was immunoSEQ multiplex PCR. The sample consists of around 77,000 clones, 70% to 90% of them appearing once. As to time point: blood 4 weeks post-SBRT, at nephrectomy. As for treatment: 15 Gy SBRT to primary tumor, nephrectomy 4 weeks later. Here the sequenced sample was blood, taken from a patient whose treatment included radiotherapy and nephrectomy. These receptors came from a woman aged 60-70 years with renal cell carcinoma.

The rearrangement joins TRBV7-8 to TRBJ1-3; 9 bases are a match to TRBD1. Germline V lookup: CDR1 SGHVS, CDR2 FQNEAQ. V lost 3 bases to trimming and J lost 0 bases; unmatched junction nucleotides: 12. CDR3 length: 19 residues. In DNA form, the CDR3 reads TGTGCCAGCAGCTTGGCGGGACAGGGTGTAGGATACTCTGGAAACACCATATATTTT. Protein product: CASSLAGQGVGYSGNTIYF. Together with reference TRBV7-8 and TRBJ1-3, the CDR3 gives the full variable domain: GAGVSQSPRYKVAKRGQDVALRCDPISGHVSLFWYQQALGQGPEFLTYFQNEAQLDKSGLPSDRFFAERPEGSVSTLKIQRTQQEDSAVYLCASSLAGQGVGYSGNTIYFGEGSWLTVV.

Remarks on this clone: Other DNA sequences in this specimen translate into the identical CDR3. The genes are TRBV29-1 and TRBJ2-1; D is unclear. This CDR3 spans 13 amino acids. From germline, CDR1 is SQVTM and CDR2 ANQGSEA. The CDR3 bases are TGCAGTGTTCCACAACCCGGGTCGAATGAGCAGTTCTTC. It translates to CSVPQPGSNEQFF.

This clone was counted between two and nine times. The gene calls are TRBV28 and TRBJ1-2; D unresolved. Germline V gene lookup returns CDR1 MDHEN and CDR2 SYDVKM. The CDR3 consists of 12 residues. V lost 5 bases and J 4 bases, leaving 8 bases between the germline ends. CDR3 region: CASSLGVYGYTF. For the CDR3, the DNA is TGTGCCAGCAGTCTCGGGGTCTATGGCTACACCTTC.

V is TRBV28 and J is TRBJ2-5; the match to TRBD2 covers 13 bases. Germline trimming cut 4 bases from V and 7 bases from J; bases unmatched to any gene: 15. Germline CDR1 is MDHEN and CDR2 is SYDVKM. The CDR3 loop spans 18 amino acids. The CDR3 spells CASSSSLPTSGGLGTQYF. CDR3 bases: TGTGCCAGCAGTTCATCCCTCCCGACTAGCGGGGGGCTCGGGACCCAGTACTTC.

The V gene is TRBV10-3, the J gene TRBJ2-3, with D maybe TRBD1 (6 bases). CDR1 is ENHRY and CDR2 is SYGVKD in the germline V gene. V was trimmed by 4 bases and J by 4 bases, leaving 15 bases between them. The CDR3 runs 15 residues. CDR3 sequence: CAISAVRGTPDTQYF. CDR3 DNA: TGTGCCATCAGTGCGGTCAGGGGCACTCCAGATACGCAGTATTTT.

The count of this clone is one. J is TRBJ2-7 and V is TRBV7-9; 7 nucleotides line up with TRBD1. The CDR3 has 15 amino acids. Unmatched junction bases numbered 10, after V lost 5 bases and J lost 3 bases. Germline V gives CDR1 SEHNR, CDR2 FQNEAQ (reference sequence). CDR3 sequence (DNA): TGTGCCAGCAGCCCCCCGACAGGGTTTGGCTACGAGCAGTACTTC. Amino acids: CASSPPTGFGYEQYF.

Concerning this clone itself: The same CDR3 arises from other DNA sequences in this sample as well. The V gene is TRBV7-9, the J gene TRBJ2-7, with D tentatively TRBD1 (5 bases). Germline V gene data show CDR1 as SEHNR and CDR2 as FQNEAQ (reference sequence). CDR3 length: 12 residues. The V end lost 4 bases, the J end lost 3 bases, and 7 bases lay between the germline ends. CDR3 sequence: CASSSQGYEQYF. The CDR3 DNA follows: TGTGCCAGCAGCTCTCAGGGCTACGAGCAGTACTTC.

This rearrangement joins TRBV15 to TRBJ1-4; TRBD1 matches 7 bases. Germline V gives CDR1 LNHNV, CDR2 YYDKDF (reference sequence). Trimming removed 0 bases from V and 4 bases from J; junction bases left unmatched: 5. The CDR3 spans 16 residues. CDR3 loop: CATSRDLGDSNEKLFF. The CDR3 bases are TGTGCCACCAGCAGAGATCTAGGGGACAGTAATGAAAAACTGTTTTTT.

V gene TRBV7-8 combines with J gene TRBJ1-1; 9 bases align to TRBD1. The J segment lost 2 bases and the V segment lost 3 bases, leaving 19 bases of the junction unmatched. This CDR3 has 20 amino acids. Germline V gene lookup returns CDR1 SGHVS and CDR2 FQNEAQ. This CDR3 reads CASSFAIGRDRVGTNTEAFF. For the CDR3, the DNA is TGTGCCAGCAGCTTCGCCATAGGCCGGGACAGGGTGGGGACTAACACTGAAGCTTTCTTT.